What follows are 14 T cell receptor beta chains derived from one specimen sequenced in a study of technical replicates of blood from four donors. Data came from immunoSEQ multiplex PCR; TCRdb stores just in-frame clones and leaves some out. The profile shows about 98,000 clones, about 94% of them singletons. Sequencing used T cells isolated from PBMCs. The receptors here all came from a human donor in good health.

The V call is TRBV7-9, the J call TRBJ1-4, with D possibly being TRBD1 (5 bases). V lost 5 bases to trimming and J lost 0 bases, with 19 bases between them. The germline gives CDR1 SEHNR, CDR2 FQNEAQ (reference sequence). This CDR3 contains 18 residues. In nucleotides, the CDR3 is TGTGCCAGCAGCGTAACAGGATTCGTGTTTGCAACTAATGAAAAACTGTTTTTT. Its translation: CASSVTGFVFATNEKLFF.

The rearrangement uses TRBV27 and TRBJ2-1, with TRBD2 matching over 9 bases. This CDR3 has 16 amino acids. Germline values: CDR1 MNHEY, CDR2 SMNVEV (reference sequence). V was clipped by 4 bases and J by 9 bases; unmatched bases: 13. The CDR3 coding sequence is TGTGCCAGCAGTTCCCCTAGGCGGGGGGGAAACGGTGAGCAGTTCTTC. Its protein product is CASSSPRRGGNGEQFF.

The chain joins TRBV18 to TRBJ1-5; D remains ambiguous. V was shortened by 9 bases and J by 1 base, with 10 bases between the two germline ends. The CDR3 spans 13 residues. Per germline, CDR1 KGHSH and CDR2 LQKENI. The CDR3 DNA reads TGTGCCAGTTCCGACAAGAGCAATCAGCCCCAGCATTTT. It encodes CASSDKSNQPQHF.

The gene calls are TRBV19 and TRBJ2-3; D gene unclear. This CDR3 spans 13 amino acids. Germline assignment: CDR1 LNHDA and CDR2 SQIVND (reference sequence). Trimming pared 10 bases from V and 0 bases from J, leaving 11 bases between. The CDR3 DNA is TGTGCCACGAGACAAGTTAGCACAGATACGCAGTATTTT. As protein: CATRQVSTDTQYF.

This chain links TRBV27 with TRBJ2-7; 8 bases agree with TRBD2. Looked up from germline, CDR1 is MNHEY and CDR2 is SMNVEV (reference sequence). The CDR3 consists of 14 residues. Germline trimming cut 2 bases from V and 3 bases from J; bases unmatched to any gene: 3. CDR3 residues: CASSLTGTSYEQYF. Written as DNA, the CDR3 is TGTGCCAGCAGTTTAACCGGGACTAGCTACGAGCAGTACTTC.

This chain links TRBV4-1 with TRBJ2-5, with 11 bases that match TRBD1. Per germline, CDR1 MGHRA and CDR2 YSYEKL. V lost 1 base, J lost 5 bases, and 3 bases stayed unmatched. This CDR3 contains 15 residues. The CDR3 DNA is TGCGCCAGCAGCCAAGGGACAGGGGGCAGGGAGACCCAGTACTTC. As protein: CASSQGTGGRETQYF.

This chain connects TRBV10-3 to TRBJ1-3; TRBD1 matches at 7 bases. Trimming removed 10 bases from V and 3 bases from J; junction bases left unmatched: 12. The CDR3 extends over 15 amino acids. CDR1 and CDR2 (germline): ENHRY, SYGVKD. This chain's CDR3 is CATASGGIFGNTIYF. CDR3 nucleotides: TGTGCCACCGCATCAGGGGGAATCTTTGGAAACACCATATATTTT.

The chain uses TRBV25-1 and TRBJ1-2, with D possibly matching TRBD1 (6 bases). CDR1 is MGHDK, CDR2 SYGVNS, per germline. Trimming left V 4 bases short and J 7 bases short, with 10 bases between. The CDR3 has 12 residues. CDR3 amino acids: CASSGRDIGYTF. In DNA, the CDR3 is TGTGCCAGCAGTGGTCGGGACATTGGCTACACCTTC.

The chain combines TRBV11-2 with TRBJ2-7, with D possibly matching TRBD2 (6 bases). The CDR3 extends over 15 amino acids. The germline V and J ends were trimmed by 1 base and 4 bases, with 14 bases remaining between them. Germline V gene sequence: CDR1 SGHAT, CDR2 FQNNGV. The CDR3 loop reads CASSLAWGEPYEQYF. CDR3 nucleotides: TGTGCCAGCAGCTTAGCATGGGGGGAACCTTACGAGCAGTACTTC.

The CDR3 bases are TGTGCCAGCAGTGAAAGTAGGACTCCGGCTACAGTTGACTATGGCTACACCTTC. The encoded protein is CASSESRTPATVDYGYTF. The chain joins TRBV2 to TRBJ1-2, with no clear D. Trimming took off 2 bases at V and 3 bases at J, with 22 bases between the two ends. This CDR3 spans 18 amino acids. Per the germline V gene, CDR1 is SNHLY and CDR2 is FYNNEI.

CDR3 region: CASSEESGAEKLFF. CDR3 nucleotide sequence: TGCGCCAGCAGTGAGGAATCAGGCGCCGAAAAACTGTTTTTT. The chain combines TRBV10-1 with TRBJ1-4; the D is unclear. With 2 bases removed from V and 8 bases from J, the gap between germline ends came to 12 bases. The CDR3 covers 14 residues. CDR1 is WNHNN and CDR2 is SYGVQD in the germline V gene (reference sequence).

V usage is TRBV6-6 and J usage is TRBJ2-7; 9 bases fit TRBD2. The junction had 8 bases not matched to a gene; V was cut back by 5 bases and J by 3 bases. The CDR3 sequence is 15 residues long. Per the germline V gene, CDR1 is MNHNY and CDR2 is SVGAGI (reference sequence). Here the CDR3 reads CASSQQGRGGYEQYF. The CDR3 nucleotides read TGTGCCAGCAGTCAACAGGGGCGGGGGGGCTACGAGCAGTACTTC.

The gene calls are TRBV2 and TRBJ2-7, with D maybe TRBD1 (6 bases). This CDR3 has 14 amino acids. The V end was cut by 7 bases, the J end by 3 bases, with 16 bases between. Germline V gene data show CDR1 as SNHLY and CDR2 as FYNNEI. CDR3 nucleotide sequence: TGTGCCAGCACCCAATGGGACATAGACTACGAGCAGTACTTC. Translation: CASTQWDIDYEQYF.

This clone came up once. The chain joins TRBV27 to TRBJ2-7; TRBD2 agrees at 8 bases. The CDR3 consists of 15 residues. Trimming removed 3 bases from V and 1 base from J; junction bases left unmatched: 5. The germline gives CDR1 MNHEY, CDR2 SMNVEV (reference sequence). CDR3 DNA: TGTGCCAGCAGTTTCGGGGGGGGGAGGTCCTACGAGCAGTACTTC. It is translated as CASSFGGGRSYEQYF.